The source of this T cell receptor (beta chain) is a study of T cells in narcolepsy. Across the study: Patients with NT1 or NT2 and healthy control donors were enrolled. Study-wide results and limits: HCRT-specific and TRIB2-specific autoreactive clonotypes appeared among same-patient CSF and blood CD4+ clonotypes. Healthy controls reportedly lacked the autoreactive clonotypes serially found in patients' blood.

In the case of this clone: Its antigen remains unknown. Additional DNA sequences in this sample encode the identical CDR3.

Sequencing used immunoSEQ multiplex PCR; TCRdb keeps in-frame clones, though not all of them. The sample lists about 18,000 clones, over 55% occurring once. The V and J ends lost 5 bases and 11 bases respectively, with 15 bases between them. Germline-derived CDR1 and CDR2 are SEHNR and FQNEAQ (reference sequence). CDR3 length equals 12 residues. The chain links TRBV7-9 to TRBJ1-1; weak D call: TRBD1 (6 bases). Input material: CD45RA- memory CD8+ T cells from PBMCs. The receptor was derived from a human donor with narcolepsy. The CDR3 DNA is TGTGCCAGCAGCACGGACAGCCTTGAGGCTTTCTTT. It is translated as CASSTDSLEAFF.